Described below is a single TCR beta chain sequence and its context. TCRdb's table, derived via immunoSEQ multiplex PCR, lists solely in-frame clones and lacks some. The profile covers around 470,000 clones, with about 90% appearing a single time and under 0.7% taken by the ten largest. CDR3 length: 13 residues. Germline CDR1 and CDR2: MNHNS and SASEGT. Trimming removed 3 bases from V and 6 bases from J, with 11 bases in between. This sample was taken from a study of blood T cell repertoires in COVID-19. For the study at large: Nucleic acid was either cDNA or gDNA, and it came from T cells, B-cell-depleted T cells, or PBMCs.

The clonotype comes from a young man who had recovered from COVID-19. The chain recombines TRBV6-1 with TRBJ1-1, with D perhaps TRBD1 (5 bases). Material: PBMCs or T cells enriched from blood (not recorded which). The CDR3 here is CASSELWGAEAFF. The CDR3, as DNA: TGTGCCAGCAGTGAGCTGTGGGGGGCTGAAGCTTTCTTT.